The entry below gives a single T cell receptor (beta chain) sequence along with its context. Its matching antigen is unknown. The CDR3 totals 17 residues. In germline, CDR1 is LGHNA, CDR2 YNFKEQ. V was trimmed by 3 bases and J by 0 bases, leaving 16 bases between them. The sort gate was single viable CD3+CD4+CD8-CD45RO+ cells for memory CD4+ T cells. Positive selection with CD4 microbeads enriched total CD4+ T cells. Libraries were prepared by immunoSEQ multiplex PCR; TCRdb keeps only in-frame clonotypes and omits some of them. Counted here are tens of thousands of clones, about 78% occurring once; the ten biggest clones make up approximately 4.8%. These data belong to a study of memory CD4+ T cells and cytomegalovirus serostatus. As for the study in general: Healthy Belgian adult donors included about nine CMV-positive and some 25 CMV-negative people. Broader study findings: CD4+ memory repertoires contained about two fifths of the roughly 160 reported CMV TCRbeta sequences.

The V gene is TRBV4-2, the J gene TRBJ2-3; the D gene is possibly TRBD2 (6 bases). This receptor was identified in an adult in good health and CMV-seropositive. The sequenced sample consisted of memory CD4+ T cells from blood. The CDR3 is CASSQDNVLASTDTQYF. The CDR3 region has the DNA TGTGCCAGCAGCCAGGATAACGTGCTAGCGAGCACAGATACGCAGTATTTT.